The present T cell receptor beta chain was sequenced within a study of blood T cell repertoires in COVID-19. On the study more broadly: Some COVID-19 samples were acute and others convalescent; all came from the United States, Italy and Spain. The cDNA or gDNA used as material had been derived from T cells, B-cell-depleted T cells, or PBMCs.

Produced via immunoSEQ multiplex PCR; TCRdb's table is partial and in-frame only. The data show about 160,000 clones, with roughly 84% seen just once and roughly 18% held by the top ten. Participant ages covered about 18 to 100 years across about 22 US areas. Before being deemed recovered, Cohort 3 donors had two negative PCRs, clearance, or symptom resolution. With V trimmed by 3 bases and J by 5 bases, 5 bases remained unmatched. This CDR3 is built from 14 residues. Germline V lookup: CDR1 LNHDA, CDR2 SQIVND (reference sequence). The V call is TRBV19, the J call TRBJ2-7; 9 nucleotides align to TRBD1. The source of this sequence is a man between 60 and 70 years old who had recovered from COVID-19. The sample comprised PBMCs or T cells enriched from blood (not recorded which). In DNA form, the CDR3 reads TGTGCCAGTAGTATCGCAACAGGGGGCGACGAGCAGTACTTC. It specifies CASSIATGGDEQYF. Together with reference TRBV19 and TRBJ2-7, the CDR3 gives the full variable domain: DGGITQSPKYLFRKEGQNVTLSCEQNLNHDAMYWYRQDPGQGLRLIYYSQIVNDFQKGDIAEGYSVSREKKESFPLTVTSAQKNPTAFYLCASSIATGGDEQYFGPGTRLTVT.